Listed here are 10 T cell receptor beta chains from one sample, sequenced in a study of cytomegalovirus exposure and HLA in healthy donors. PCR involved 60 Vbeta and 13 Jbeta primers. Method: immunoSEQ multiplex PCR; TCRdb's copy keeps in-frame clones and lacks some. The repertoire holds approximately 150,000 clones, with 63% as singletons. Input material: PBMCs. All receptors derive from a woman between 55 and 75 years old in good health and CMV-seropositive.

The chain employs TRBV7-2 and TRBJ2-5; D is unclear. The germline V gene has CDR1 SGHTA and CDR2 FQGNSA. Trimming removed 1 base from V and 1 base from J, with 4 bases in between. The CDR3 spans 13 residues. CDR3 region: CASSLERQETQYF. CDR3 sequence (DNA): TGTGCCAGCAGCTTAGAGCGCCAAGAGACCCAGTACTTC.

This clone has just one count. The chain recombines TRBV28 with TRBJ2-1, with D maybe TRBD2 (6 bases). The germline V and J ends were trimmed by 7 bases and 12 bases, with 19 bases remaining between them. In germline, CDR1 is MDHEN, CDR2 SYDVKM. This CDR3 is built from 13 residues. CDR3 region: CASTGESRDGQFF. Here the CDR3 DNA reads TGTGCCAGCACGGGGGAATCAAGGGATGGGCAGTTCTTC.

This clone was seen a handful of times. The CDR3 loop is CASSDLAGGRKQFF. The CDR3 nucleotides read TGTGCCAGCAGTGACCTAGCGGGAGGCAGAAAACAGTTCTTC. The chain links TRBV2 to TRBJ2-1; TRBD2 matches 11 bases. The CDR3 spans 14 residues. Trimming removed 3 bases from V and 13 bases from J; junction bases left unmatched: 8. Looked up from germline, CDR1 is SNHLY and CDR2 is FYNNEI.

The rearrangement joins TRBV29-1 to TRBJ2-3; the match to TRBD2 covers 11 bases. CDR3 length equals 16 residues. The germline V gene encodes CDR1 SQVTM and CDR2 ANQGSEA. V shed 6 bases and J 2 bases; nucleotides not matched to a gene: 10. CDR3 DNA: TGCAGCGTCCACGTAGGGACTAGCGGTTACACAGATACGCAGTATTTT. Protein: CSVHVGTSGYTDTQYF.

The V gene is TRBV19, the J gene TRBJ2-3; 9 positions match TRBD1. After removal of 6 bases from V and 3 bases from J, the junction contained 10 bases not matched to a gene. The germline CDR1 and CDR2 sequences are LNHDA and SQIVND (reference sequence). The CDR3 is 16 residues long. The CDR3 nucleotides read TGTGCCAGTAGCTCCACCGGGACAGGGAATACAGATACGCAGTATTTT. Protein sequence: CASSSTGTGNTDTQYF.

V gene TRBV30 combines with J gene TRBJ2-1; D call uncertain. Germline V gene lookup returns CDR1 GTSNPN and CDR2 SVGIG (reference sequence). The V and J ends lost 5 bases and 0 bases respectively, with 14 bases between them. The length of the CDR3 is 15 residues. As DNA, the CDR3 is TGTGCCTGGGACCTAACGGGTCTCTCCTACAATGAGCAGTTCTTC. It translates to CAWDLTGLSYNEQFF. The whole variable domain, filled in from reference TRBV30 and TRBJ2-1, reads SQTIHQWPATLVQPVGSPLSLECTVEGTSNPNLYWYRQAAGRGLQLLFYSVGIGQISSEVPQNLSASRPQDRQFILSSKKLLLSDSGFYLCAWDLTGLSYNEQFFGPGTRLTVL.

Only a few counts were recorded for this clone. The J gene is TRBJ2-1, the V gene TRBV15, with 7 bases identical to TRBD1. Germline loops: CDR1 LNHNV, CDR2 YYDKDF (reference sequence). This CDR3 spans 15 amino acids. V gave up 3 bases and J gave up 5 bases; unmatched junction bases: 7. Written as DNA, the CDR3 is TGTGCCACCAGCAGGACAGGGATGATCAACAATGAGCAGTTCTTC. This encodes CATSRTGMINNEQFF.

V is TRBV2 and J is TRBJ2-2; TRBD2 matches at 7 bases. The CDR3 length is 17 residues. After removal of 7 bases from V and 3 bases from J, the junction contained 14 bases not matched to a gene. The V gene's germline CDR1 is SNHLY and CDR2 FYNNEI. This CDR3 reads CASKTGTIHIDTGELFF. Written as DNA, the CDR3 is TGTGCCAGCAAAACTGGGACTATACATATCGACACCGGGGAGCTGTTTTTT.

This chain uses TRBV12-5 with TRBJ2-1, with TRBD2 matching over 14 bases. The CDR3 has 15 residues. The V and J ends lost 6 bases and 10 bases, in that order; junction bases with no gene match: 8. Germline CDR1 LGHNT, CDR2 FRNRAP. The CDR3 DNA is TGTGCTAGTGGCCCGGGACTAGCGGGAGTAGGCGAGCAGTTCTTC. It encodes CASGPGLAGVGEQFF.

This clone occurred once. This chain joins TRBV27 and TRBJ1-2, with D unclear. Germline assignment: CDR1 MNHEY and CDR2 SMNVEV (reference sequence). This CDR3 has 13 residues. The V gene lost 4 bases and the J gene lost 8 bases, with 14 bases spanning the gap. As DNA, the CDR3 is TGTGCCAGCAGTTCCGTCACCGGGGAGGGCTACACCTTC. Protein product: CASSSVTGEGYTF.